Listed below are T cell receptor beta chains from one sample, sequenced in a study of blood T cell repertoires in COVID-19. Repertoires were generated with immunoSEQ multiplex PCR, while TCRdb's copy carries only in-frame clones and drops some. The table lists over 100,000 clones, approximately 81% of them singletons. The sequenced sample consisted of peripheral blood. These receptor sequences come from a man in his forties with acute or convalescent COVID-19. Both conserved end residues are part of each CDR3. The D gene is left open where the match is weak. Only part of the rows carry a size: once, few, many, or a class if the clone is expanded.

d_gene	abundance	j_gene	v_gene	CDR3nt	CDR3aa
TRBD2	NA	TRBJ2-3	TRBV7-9	TGTGCCAGCAGCTTTAGAAAAGCGGGAGTTGCGGATACGCAGTATTTT	CASSFRKAGVADTQYF
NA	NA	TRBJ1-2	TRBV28	TGTGCCAGCAGGCCACAGAGCAACTATGGCTACACCTTC	CASRPQSNYGYTF
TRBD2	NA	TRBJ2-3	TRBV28	TGTGCCAGCCCCCCGGGACTAGCGGCAGATACGCAGTATTTT	CASPPGLAADTQYF
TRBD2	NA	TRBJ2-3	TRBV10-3	TGTGCCATCAGGGGGTTACTAGCGGAGATCACAGATACGCAGTATTTT	CAIRGLLAEITDTQYF
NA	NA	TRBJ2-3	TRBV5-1	TGCGCCAGCAGCCAGACCCCGGGGGCAGATACGCAGTATTTT	CASSQTPGADTQYF
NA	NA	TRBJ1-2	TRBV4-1	TGCGCCAGCAGCCATCTACAGGTTACTGGGGGCTACACCTTC	CASSHLQVTGGYTF
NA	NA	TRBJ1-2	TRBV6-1	TGTGCCAGCAGTGAAGCGGAGGGGATTGGCTACACCTTC	CASSEAEGIGYTF
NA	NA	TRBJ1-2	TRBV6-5	TGTGCCAGCGGGGGGGTTAGCTATGGCTACACCTTC	CASGGVSYGYTF
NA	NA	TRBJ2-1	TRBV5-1	TGCGCCAGCAGCTGGGGGGAGAGGGACAATGAGCAGTTCTTC	CASSWGERDNEQFF
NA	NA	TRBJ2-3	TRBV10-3	TGTGCCCCCAAAAGCGGCACAGATACGCAGTATTTT	CAPKSGTDTQYF
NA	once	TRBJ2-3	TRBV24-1	TGTGCCACCAGTGATTTTAAGGGGGCGGGGGATACGCAGTATTTT	CATSDFKGAGDTQYF
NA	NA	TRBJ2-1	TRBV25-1	TGTGCCAGCAGTGCTAGCCGGGGTGAGCAGTTCTTC	CASSASRGEQFF
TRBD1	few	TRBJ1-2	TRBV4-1	TGCGCCAGCAGACGGACAGGGGGTGGCGATGGCTACACCTTC	CASRRTGGGDGYTF
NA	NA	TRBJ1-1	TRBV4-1	TGCGCCAGCAGCCCAACAGGACAGAAGAACACCGAAGCTTTCTTT	CASSPTGQKNTEAFF
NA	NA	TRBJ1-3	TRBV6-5	TGTGCCAGCAGTTACCAACAGGGCTTTGGAAACACCATATATTTT	CASSYQQGFGNTIYF
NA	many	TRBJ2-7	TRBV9	TGTGCCAGCAGCGCTACGGGACACAGAGCCTACGAGCAGTACTTC	CASSATGHRAYEQYF
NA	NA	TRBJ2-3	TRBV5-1	TGCGCCAGCACCCGGTTGTTCGCAAGCACAGATACGCAGTATTTT	CASTRLFASTDTQYF
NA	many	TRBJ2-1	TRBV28	TGTGCCAGCAGAACCCCCGGGAAGGGAACCTACAATGAGCAGTTCTTC	CASRTPGKGTYNEQFF
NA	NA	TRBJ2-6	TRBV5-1	TGCGCCAGCAGCTTAGGGGACTCTGGGGCCAACGTCCTGACTTTC	CASSLGDSGANVLTF
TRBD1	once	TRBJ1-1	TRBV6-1	TGTGCCAGCAGTGAAAGGAGGGACAGCTTTCTGAACACTGAAGCTTTCTTT	CASSERRDSFLNTEAFF
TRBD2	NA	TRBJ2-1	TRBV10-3	TGTGCCATCAGTGAGTCGAAGATAGCGGGGGGGCTCTACAATGAGCAGTTCTTC	CAISESKIAGGLYNEQFF
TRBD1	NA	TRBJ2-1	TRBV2	TGTGCCAGCAGTGGCCGGGACAGGGGCCGACCGAGCTCCTACAATGAGCAGTTCTTC	CASSGRDRGRPSSYNEQFF
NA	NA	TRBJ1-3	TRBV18	TGTGCCAGCTCACTTCCCAGGGGTTACGGAAACACCATATATTTT	CASSLPRGYGNTIYF
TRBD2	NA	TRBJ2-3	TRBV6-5	TGTGCCAGCAGTTACTCGCCGGGGGCGGGAGGAGATACGCAGTATTTT	CASSYSPGAGGDTQYF
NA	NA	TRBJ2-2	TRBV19	TGTGCCAGTAGTATAGACCTCAACATTGCCACCGGGGAGCTGTTTTTT	CASSIDLNIATGELFF
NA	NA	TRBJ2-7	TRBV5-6	TGTGCCAGCAGCTTGAGGTACAGGGTCCCCCACGAGCAGTACTTC	CASSLRYRVPHEQYF
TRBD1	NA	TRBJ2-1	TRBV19	TGTGCCAGTAAGAAGGGGGCATTTTACAATGAGCAGTTCTTC	CASKKGAFYNEQFF
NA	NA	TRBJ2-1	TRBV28	TGTGCCAGCAGTTCAGGGTCCTACAATGAGCAGTTCTTC	CASSSGSYNEQFF
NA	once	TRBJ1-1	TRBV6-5	TGTGCCAGCACCCCTGGGGGCGCGAACACTGAAGCTTTCTTT	CASTPGGANTEAFF
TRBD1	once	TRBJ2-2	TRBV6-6	TGTGCCAGCAGTTACGGGCCTCAGGGGGCCGGGGAGCTGTTTTTT	CASSYGPQGAGELFF
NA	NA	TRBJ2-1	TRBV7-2	TGTGCCAGCAGCCCTTATCTAAACAATGAGCAGTTCTTC	CASSPYLNNEQFF
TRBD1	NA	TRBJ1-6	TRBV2	TGTGCCAGTTTAAAAGACAGGGCCCCTAATTCACCCCTCCACTTT	CASLKDRAPNSPLHF
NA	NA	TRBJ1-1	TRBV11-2	TGTGCCAGCAGCGGCAGGGTTATGAACACTGAAGCTTTCTTT	CASSGRVMNTEAFF
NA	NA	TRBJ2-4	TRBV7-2	TGTGCCAGCAGCTTAGCGCGGGACAGCAAAAACATTCAGTACTTC	CASSLARDSKNIQYF
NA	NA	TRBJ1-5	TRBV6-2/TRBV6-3	TGTGCCAGCAGTTACGGTTATGGAGTTCAGCCCCAGCATTTT	CASSYGYGVQPQHF
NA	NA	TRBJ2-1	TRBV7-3	TGTGCCAGCAGCGTGCGTCACCATTCATACAATGAGCAGTTCTTC	CASSVRHHSYNEQFF
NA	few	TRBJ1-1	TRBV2	TGTGCCAGCAGTGAAGCATCAGGGGTTCCGAACACTGAAGCTTTCTTT	CASSEASGVPNTEAFF
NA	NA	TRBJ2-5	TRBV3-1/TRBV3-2	TGTGCCAGCAGCCAAGATCAGGGATGGTCCGGACAGAACCAAGAGACCCAGTACTTC	CASSQDQGWSGQNQETQYF
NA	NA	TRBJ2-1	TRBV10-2	TGCGCCAGCAGAGGTAGCGGCTACAATGAGCAGTTCTTC	CASRGSGYNEQFF
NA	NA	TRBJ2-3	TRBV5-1	TGCGCCAGCAGCTTCCGTTCGGGGGCAGATACGCAGTATTTT	CASSFRSGADTQYF
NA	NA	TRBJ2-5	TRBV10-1	TGCGCCAGCAGTGCCAGGCCCCAAGAGACCCAGTACTTC	CASSARPQETQYF
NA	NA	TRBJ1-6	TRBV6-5	TGTGCCAGCGGTCTACAGGGAAATTCACCCCTCCACTTT	CASGLQGNSPLHF
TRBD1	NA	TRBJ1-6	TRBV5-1	TGCGCCAGCAGCTTGGGACAGGGGCCTAATTCACCCCTCCACTTT	CASSLGQGPNSPLHF
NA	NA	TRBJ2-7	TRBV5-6	TGTGCCAGCAGCTCCCTGACAGGACCCTACGAGCAGTACTTC	CASSSLTGPYEQYF
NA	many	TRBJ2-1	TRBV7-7	TGTGCTAGCAGCTCGCAGGGTAGTACTGAGCAGTTCTTC	CASSSQGSTEQFF
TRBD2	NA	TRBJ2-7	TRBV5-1	TGCGCCAGCAGCTTGGCCGGTCGCGGGGGGAGCTCCTACGAGCAGTACTTC	CASSLAGRGGSSYEQYF
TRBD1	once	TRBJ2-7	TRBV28	TGTGCCAGCAGTTTTTCGGGCAGGGGGCATCTCGAGCAGTACTTC	CASSFSGRGHLEQYF
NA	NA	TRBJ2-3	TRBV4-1	TGCGCCAGCAGCCGTCTCCCTAGCCCGGGAGCAGATACGCAGTATTTT	CASSRLPSPGADTQYF
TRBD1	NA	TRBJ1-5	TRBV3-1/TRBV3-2	TGTGCCAGCAGCCGAACAGGGGGCAACAATCAGCCCCAGCATTTT	CASSRTGGNNQPQHF
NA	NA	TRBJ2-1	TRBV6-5	TGTGCCAGCAGTTACTCCCAGGGCACCTACAATGAGCAGTTCTTC	CASSYSQGTYNEQFF